The 12 T cell receptor beta chains reported below all come from one sample, sequenced in a study of control samples from healthy donors and cancer patients. Some clones are missing from TCRdb's copy, which holds only in-frame ones; the method was immunoSEQ multiplex PCR. The data show about 89,000 clones, with roughly 84% seen just once and about 2.1% held by the top ten. Sequenced material: blood. The receptor set was obtained from a woman in her thirties or forties in good health.

V and J are TRBV19 and TRBJ1-2, with 7 positions matching TRBD1. There are 16 residues in the CDR3. The V segment lost 7 bases and the J segment 2 bases; nucleotides outside the gene matches: 13. Germline-derived CDR1 and CDR2 are LNHDA and SQIVND (reference sequence). The CDR3 protein is CASTGGGQRENYGYTF. In DNA form, the CDR3 reads TGTGCCAGTACCGGGGGGGGACAGAGGGAGAACTATGGCTACACCTTC.

This clone appeared a single time. The chain recombines TRBV19 with TRBJ1-5; D not certain. The CDR3 runs to 15 residues. Germline CDR1 reads LNHDA; CDR2 reads SQIVND (reference sequence). V was clipped by 0 bases and J by 7 bases, with 13 bases between them. The chain's CDR3 is CASSIESKGGQPQHF. The CDR3 DNA sequence: TGTGCCAGTAGTATAGAGTCCAAAGGCGGGCAGCCCCAGCATTTT.

A few counts support this clone. The CDR3 spells CASSQDYTDTQYF. CDR3 in DNA: TGTGCCAGCTCACAAGACTACACAGATACGCAGTATTTT. The V gene is TRBV18, the J gene TRBJ2-3; D perhaps matches TRBD2 (5 bases). V shed 4 bases and J shed 2 bases, with 7 bases lying between them. Germline CDR1 is KGHSH and CDR2 is LQKENI. This CDR3 comprises 13 residues.

The genes are TRBV6-5 and TRBJ1-2; D is unresolved. V was pared by 2 bases and J by 3 bases, with 16 bases between. The CDR3 consists of 16 residues. Germline V gene data show CDR1 as MNHEY and CDR2 as SVGAGI. The CDR3 region is CASSYRSTGRDYGYTF. CDR3 DNA sequence: TGTGCCAGCAGTTACAGGTCAACCGGGAGGGACTATGGCTACACCTTC.

The chain recombines TRBV20-1 with TRBJ2-5, with TRBD2 matching over 7 bases. This CDR3 spans 15 amino acids. Germline trimming cut 3 bases from V and 3 bases from J; bases unmatched to any gene: 10. Germline V gene data show CDR1 as DFQATT and CDR2 as SNEGSKA (reference sequence). This CDR3 is CSASYGTNGKETQYF. The CDR3 nucleotides are TGCAGTGCTAGTTACGGGACTAACGGAAAAGAGACCCAGTACTTC.

CDR3 DNA: TGTGCCAGCAGCTTCCGCGGGGGGGGTCGGACAGATACGCAGTATTTT. It translates to CASSFRGGGRTDTQYF. The chain uses TRBV3-1 (or the pseudogene TRBV3-2) and TRBJ2-3, with TRBD2 matching 9 bases. The CDR3 is 16 residues long. Germline CDR1 is LGHDT and CDR2 is YNNKEL (reference sequence). Unmatched junction bases numbered 9, after V lost 5 bases and J lost 3 bases.

The chain is built from TRBV4-1 and TRBJ1-4, with D tentatively TRBD1 (5 bases). CDR3 length: 12 amino acids. Trimming shortened V by 7 bases and J by 8 bases, and 11 bases separated the two germline ends. Germline CDR1 MGHRA, CDR2 YSYEKL. Here the CDR3 DNA reads TGCGCCAGCACCGGGGAGGGGGAAAAACTGTTTTTT. This encodes CASTGEGEKLFF.

V and J are TRBV4-3 and TRBJ1-3; perhaps TRBD1 as D (5 bases). The CDR3 runs 14 residues. Germline V gene data show CDR1 as LGHNA and CDR2 as YSLEER. V was trimmed by 3 bases and J by 2 bases, leaving 8 bases between them. The CDR3 protein is CASSQGETGNTIYF. In DNA, the CDR3 is TGCGCCAGCAGCCAGGGGGAAACTGGAAACACCATATATTTT.

This chain links TRBV3-1 (or the pseudogene TRBV3-2) with TRBJ1-2, with D tentatively TRBD1 (6 bases). CDR1 LGHDT and CDR2 YNNKEL come from the germline V gene (reference sequence). CDR3 length equals 14 residues. Trimming took 3 bases from V and 2 from J, leaving 10 bases between them. In DNA form, the CDR3 reads TGTGCCAGCAGCCAGGGGGCGAACAACTATGGCTACACCTTC. It codes for CASSQGANNYGYTF.

The rearrangement joins TRBV19 to TRBJ1-3; 7 bases align to TRBD1. V lost 2 bases to trimming and J lost 5 bases; unmatched junction nucleotides: 6. The germline V gene has CDR1 LNHDA and CDR2 SQIVND (reference sequence). The CDR3 covers 15 residues. The CDR3 DNA sequence: TGTGCCAGTAGTATAAACCCGGGACAGAGAAACACCATATATTTT. Encoded protein: CASSINPGQRNTIYF. Based on the CDR3 plus reference TRBV19 and TRBJ1-3, the full variable domain is DGGITQSPKYLFRKEGQNVTLSCEQNLNHDAMYWYRQDPGQGLRLIYYSQIVNDFQKGDIAEGYSVSREKKESFPLTVTSAQKNPTAFYLCASSINPGQRNTIYFGEGSWLTVV.

V is TRBV4-3 and J is TRBJ1-3; weak D call: TRBD1 (5 bases). The CDR3 totals 14 residues. Germline V gene lookup returns CDR1 LGHNA and CDR2 YSLEER. V was pared by 5 bases and J by 2 bases, with 10 bases between. CDR3 in DNA: TGCGCCAGCAGCGATACGGGGGCTGGAAACACCATATATTTT. Translated: CASSDTGAGNTIYF.

This clone was seen more than once but under ten times. The chain couples TRBV27 to TRBJ1-5, with D possibly matching TRBD1 (5 bases). This CDR3 contains 13 residues. The V end lost 6 bases, the J end lost 2 bases, and 8 bases lay between the germline ends. Germline V gene data show CDR1 as MNHEY and CDR2 as SMNVEV (reference sequence). The CDR3 is CASRRGGNQPQHF. CDR3 sequence (DNA): TGTGCCAGCAGGAGAGGGGGCAATCAGCCCCAGCATTTT.